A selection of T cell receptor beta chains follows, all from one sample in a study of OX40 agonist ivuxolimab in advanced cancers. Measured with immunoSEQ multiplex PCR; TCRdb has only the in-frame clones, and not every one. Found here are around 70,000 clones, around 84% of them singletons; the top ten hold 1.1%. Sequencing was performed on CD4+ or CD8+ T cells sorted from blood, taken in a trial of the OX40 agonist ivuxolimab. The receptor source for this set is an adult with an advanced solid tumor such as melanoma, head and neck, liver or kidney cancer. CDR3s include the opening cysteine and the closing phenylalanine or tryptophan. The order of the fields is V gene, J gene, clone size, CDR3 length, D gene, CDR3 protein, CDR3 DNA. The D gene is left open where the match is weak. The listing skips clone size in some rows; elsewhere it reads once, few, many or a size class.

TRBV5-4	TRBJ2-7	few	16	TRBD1	CASSRRTGVASYEQYF	TGTGCCAGCAGCCGCCGGACAGGGGTGGCCTCCTACGAGCAGTACTTC
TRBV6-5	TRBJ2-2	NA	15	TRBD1	CASRPRGQGTGELFF	TGTGCCAGCAGGCCCCGCGGACAGGGTACCGGGGAGCTGTTTTTT
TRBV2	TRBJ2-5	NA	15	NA	CASSERGQFSETQYF	TGTGCCAGCAGTGAAAGAGGGCAGTTTTCCGAGACCCAGTACTTC
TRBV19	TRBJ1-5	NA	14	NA	CASSITGSGQPQHF	TGTGCCAGTAGTATCACCGGGAGCGGTCAGCCCCAGCATTTT
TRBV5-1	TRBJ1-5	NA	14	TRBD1	CASSLGQGGQPQHF	TGCGCCAGCAGCTTGGGACAGGGAGGTCAGCCCCAGCATTTT
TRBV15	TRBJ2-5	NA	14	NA	CATSRDQGKETQYF	TGTGCCACCAGCAGAGACCAAGGAAAAGAGACCCAGTACTTC
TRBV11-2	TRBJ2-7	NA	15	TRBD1	CASTRTAQGADEQYF	TGTGCCAGCACCCGAACGGCACAGGGGGCGGACGAGCAGTACTTC
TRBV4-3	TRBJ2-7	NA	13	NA	CASSQDAFLEQYF	TGCGCCAGCAGCCAAGATGCCTTTTTGGAGCAGTACTTC
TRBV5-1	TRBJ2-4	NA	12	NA	CASSDGVGIQYF	TGCGCCAGCAGCGACGGGGTGGGAATTCAGTACTTC
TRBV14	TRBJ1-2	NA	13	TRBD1	CASSLPTGYGYTF	TGTGCCAGCAGTCTACCGACAGGGTATGGCTACACCTTC
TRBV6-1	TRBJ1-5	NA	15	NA	CASTPNSSGNQPQHF	TGTGCCAGCACTCCAAATTCGTCGGGCAATCAGCCCCAGCATTTT
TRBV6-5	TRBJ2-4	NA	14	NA	CASSDSAGRNIQYF	TGTGCCAGCAGCGATTCGGCAGGGAGGAACATTCAGTACTTC
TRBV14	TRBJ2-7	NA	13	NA	CASSPRGAARQYF	TGTGCCAGCAGCCCCCGAGGGGCAGCCAGGCAGTACTTC
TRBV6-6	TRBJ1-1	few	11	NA	CHAHSGSEAFF	TGCCATGCTCACTCGGGAAGCGAAGCTTTCTTT